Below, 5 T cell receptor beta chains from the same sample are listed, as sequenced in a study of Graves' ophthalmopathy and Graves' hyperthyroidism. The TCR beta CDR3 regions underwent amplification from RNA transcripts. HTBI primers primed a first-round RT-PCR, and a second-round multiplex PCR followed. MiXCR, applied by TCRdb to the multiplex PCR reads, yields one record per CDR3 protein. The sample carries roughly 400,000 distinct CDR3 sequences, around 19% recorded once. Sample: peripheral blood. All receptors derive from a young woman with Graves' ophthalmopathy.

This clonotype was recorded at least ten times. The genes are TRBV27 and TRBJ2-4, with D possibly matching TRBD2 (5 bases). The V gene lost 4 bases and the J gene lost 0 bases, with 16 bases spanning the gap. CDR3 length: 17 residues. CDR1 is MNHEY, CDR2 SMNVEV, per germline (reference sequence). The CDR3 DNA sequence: TGTGCCAGCAGTTCTTTCGGGAAGACAATAGCCAAAAACATTCAGTACTTC. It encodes CASSSFGKTIAKNIQYF.

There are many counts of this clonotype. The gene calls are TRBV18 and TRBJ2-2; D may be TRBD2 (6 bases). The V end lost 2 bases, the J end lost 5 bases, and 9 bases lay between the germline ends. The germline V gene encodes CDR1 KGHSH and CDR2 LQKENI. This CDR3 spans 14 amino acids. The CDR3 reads CASSPIGRTGELFF. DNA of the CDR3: TGTGCCAGCTCACCAATAGGGAGGACCGGGGAGCTGTTTTTT.

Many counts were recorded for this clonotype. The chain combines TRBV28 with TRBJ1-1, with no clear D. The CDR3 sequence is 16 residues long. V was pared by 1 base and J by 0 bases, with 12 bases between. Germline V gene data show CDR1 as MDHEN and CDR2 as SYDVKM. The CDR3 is CASSLFSPRMNTEAFF. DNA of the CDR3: TGTGCCAGCAGTTTATTTAGCCCTCGTATGAACACTGAAGCTTTCTTT. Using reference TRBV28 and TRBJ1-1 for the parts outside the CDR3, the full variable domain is DVKVTQSSRYLVKRTGEKVFLECVQDMDHENMFWYRQDPGLGLRLIYFSYDVKMKEKGDIPEGYSVSREKKERFSLILESASTNQTSMYLCASSLFSPRMNTEAFFGQGTRLTVV.

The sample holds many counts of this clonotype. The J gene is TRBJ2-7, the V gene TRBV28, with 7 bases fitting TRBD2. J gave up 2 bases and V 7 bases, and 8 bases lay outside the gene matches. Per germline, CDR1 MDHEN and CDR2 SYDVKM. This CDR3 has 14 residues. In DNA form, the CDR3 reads TGTGCCAGCAACAGACTAGCTTCAGCCTACGAGCAGTACTTC. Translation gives CASNRLASAYEQYF.

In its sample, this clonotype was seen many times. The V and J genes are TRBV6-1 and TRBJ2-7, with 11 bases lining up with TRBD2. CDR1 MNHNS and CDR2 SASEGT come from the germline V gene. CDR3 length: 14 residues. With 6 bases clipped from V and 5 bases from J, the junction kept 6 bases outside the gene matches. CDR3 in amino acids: CASRTAGLADEQYF. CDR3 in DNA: TGTGCCAGCAGAACAGCGGGACTAGCGGACGAGCAGTACTTC.